One sample yielded the 10 T cell receptor beta chains listed below, sequenced in a study of T-cell memory formation after mild COVID-19. Using its own MiXCR run on the 5' RACE reads, TCRdb lists one record per CDR3 protein. The sample has about 190,000 distinct CDR3 sequences; around 18% are singletons. Sequencing was done on a sample of PBMCs or a T cell subset sorted from them (not recorded which). These TCRs come from an adult woman who had mild COVID-19 (a few samples of this study predate the infection). Cell type and time point are not known.

The table lists this clonotype with a few counts. This chain joins TRBV12-3 or TRBV12-4 and TRBJ1-1, with D maybe TRBD1 (5 bases). CDR3 length equals 15 residues. With 5 bases removed from V and 4 bases from J, the gap between germline ends came to 17 bases. CDR3 amino acids: CASSPLTGTATEAFF. The CDR3 nucleotides are TGTGCCAGCAGTCCGCTGACCGGGACGGCCACTGAAGCTTTCTTT.

This clonotype has just a few counts. V gene TRBV18 combines with J gene TRBJ2-1, with 8 bases matching TRBD2. The CDR3 has 18 amino acids. Per germline, CDR1 KGHSH and CDR2 LQKENI. The V segment lost 4 bases and the J segment 0 bases; nucleotides outside the gene matches: 11. CDR3 sequence (DNA): TGTGCCAGCTCACAAGCGCGACCGGGAGGGGGCTCCTACAATGAGCAGTTCTTC. Translated: CASSQARPGGGSYNEQFF.

V is TRBV19 and J is TRBJ1-5; D possibly corresponds to TRBD1 (6 bases). The CDR3 runs 14 residues. Per germline, CDR1 LNHDA and CDR2 SQIVND (reference sequence). Deletions cut 5 bases from V and 2 bases from J, with 10 bases between. CDR3 loop: CASSQGQRNQPQHF. As DNA, the CDR3 is TGTGCCAGTAGTCAGGGACAACGCAATCAGCCCCAGCATTTT.

CDR3 in DNA: TGTGCCTGGAGTGCCCATAGAGGTACTAATGAAAAACTGTTTTTT. Protein product: CAWSAHRGTNEKLFF. The rearrangement uses TRBV30 and TRBJ1-4; unclear D gene. This CDR3 is built from 15 residues. The germline V and J ends were trimmed by 1 base and 2 bases, with 11 bases remaining between them. CDR1 is GTSNPN and CDR2 is SVGIG in the germline V gene (reference sequence).

V gene TRBV5-1 combines with J gene TRBJ1-6; D gene unclear. Germline assignment: CDR1 SGHRS and CDR2 YFSETQ. Trimming shortened V by 4 bases and J by 14 bases, and 13 bases separated the two germline ends. This CDR3 has 12 amino acids. CDR3 in amino acids: CASSLHNQALHF. In nucleotides, the CDR3 is TGCGCCAGCAGCCTTCACAACCAGGCCCTCCACTTT.

CDR3 DNA sequence: TGTGCCACCCAGGGGGCGACCAAAAACATTCAGTACTTC. Translation gives CATQGATKNIQYF. The gene calls are TRBV10-3 and TRBJ2-4; 8 bases match TRBD1. The length of the CDR3 is 13 residues. The V gene's germline CDR1 is ENHRY and CDR2 SYGVKD. V shed 10 bases, J shed 2 bases, and the junction held 4 bases outside the gene matches.

This clonotype was recorded a few times. The genes are TRBV4-1 and TRBJ1-6, with 10 bases identical to TRBD1. Trimming removed 3 bases from V and 8 bases from J; junction bases left unmatched: 7. There are 16 residues in the CDR3. CDR1 is MGHRA, CDR2 YSYEKL, per germline. The CDR3 DNA reads TGCGCCAGCAGCCATTCCGGGACAGGGGATCATTCACCCCTCCACTTT. Amino acid sequence: CASSHSGTGDHSPLHF.

This clonotype turned up a few times. The chain combines TRBV14 with TRBJ2-7; the D call may be TRBD1 or TRBD2 (5 bases each). V dropped 4 bases and J dropped 3 bases, with 13 bases sitting between them. CDR3 length equals 14 residues. Germline V gene data show CDR1 as SGHDN and CDR2 as FVKESK. CDR3 protein: CASSPWGFGYEQYF. The DNA of the CDR3 is TGTGCCAGCAGCCCTTGGGGGTTCGGCTACGAGCAGTACTTC.

V gene TRBV5-4 combines with J gene TRBJ2-1; 15 positions match TRBD2. CDR3 size: 15 residues. Germline V gene sequence: CDR1 SGHNT, CDR2 YYREEE (reference sequence). The trim removed 4 bases at V and 10 bases at J, leaving 6 bases unmatched. CDR3 sequence reads: CASSPGLAGGQEQFF. The CDR3 DNA follows: TGTGCCAGCAGCCCGGGACTAGCGGGAGGCCAAGAGCAGTTCTTC.

This clonotype was seen more than once but under ten times. The chain couples TRBV20-1 to TRBJ2-7; 10 bases line up with TRBD2. Germline V gives CDR1 DFQATT, CDR2 SNEGSKA (reference sequence). The V and J ends lost 3 bases and 0 bases, in that order; junction bases with no gene match: 11. CDR3 length equals 17 residues. The DNA of the CDR3 is TGCAGTGCTAGGGCTCTTGGACTAGCGGAGAGCTCCTACGAGCAGTACTTC. Translating gives CSARALGLAESSYEQYF.